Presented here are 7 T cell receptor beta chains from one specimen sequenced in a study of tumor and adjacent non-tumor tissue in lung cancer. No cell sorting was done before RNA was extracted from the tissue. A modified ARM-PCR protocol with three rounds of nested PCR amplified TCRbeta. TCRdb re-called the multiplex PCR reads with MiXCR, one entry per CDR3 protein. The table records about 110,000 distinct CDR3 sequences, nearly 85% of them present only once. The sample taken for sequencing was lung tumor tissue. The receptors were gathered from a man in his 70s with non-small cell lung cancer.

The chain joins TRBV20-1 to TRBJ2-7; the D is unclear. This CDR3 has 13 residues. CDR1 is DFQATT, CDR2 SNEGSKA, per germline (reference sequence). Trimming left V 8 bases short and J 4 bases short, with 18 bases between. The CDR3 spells CSIDMGSLYEQYF. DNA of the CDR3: TGCAGTATCGACATGGGGTCCCTATACGAGCAGTACTTC.

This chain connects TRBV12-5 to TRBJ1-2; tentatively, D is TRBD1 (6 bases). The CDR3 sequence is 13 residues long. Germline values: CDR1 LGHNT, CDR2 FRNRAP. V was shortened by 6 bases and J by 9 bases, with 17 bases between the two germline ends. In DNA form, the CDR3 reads TGTGCTAGTGGCTGCACTGACAGGAGTCGCTACACCTTC. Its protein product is CASGCTDRSRYTF.

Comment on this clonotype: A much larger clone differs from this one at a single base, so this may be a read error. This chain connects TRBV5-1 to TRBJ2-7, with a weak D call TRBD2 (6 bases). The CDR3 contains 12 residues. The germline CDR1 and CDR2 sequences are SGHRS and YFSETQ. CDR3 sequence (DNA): TGCGCCATCAGCGAGGAGGGTTACGAGCAGTACTTC. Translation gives CAISEEGYEQYF.

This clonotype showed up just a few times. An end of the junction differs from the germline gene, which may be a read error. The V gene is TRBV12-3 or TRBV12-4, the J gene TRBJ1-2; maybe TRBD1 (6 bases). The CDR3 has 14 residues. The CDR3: CASTPSTGNYCYTF. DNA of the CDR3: TGTGCCAGCACCCCCTCTACAGGGAACTATTGCTACACCTTC.

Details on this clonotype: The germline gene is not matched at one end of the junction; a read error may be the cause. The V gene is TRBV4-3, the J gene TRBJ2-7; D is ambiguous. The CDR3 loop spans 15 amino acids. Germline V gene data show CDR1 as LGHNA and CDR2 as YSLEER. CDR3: CASSHTTKRFHDQYF. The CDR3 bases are TGCGCCAGCAGCCACACCACCAAAAGGTTCCACGATCAGTACTTC.

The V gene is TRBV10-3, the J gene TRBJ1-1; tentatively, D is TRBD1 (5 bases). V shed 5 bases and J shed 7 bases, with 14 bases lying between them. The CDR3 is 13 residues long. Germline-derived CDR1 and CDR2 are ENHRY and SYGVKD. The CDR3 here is CAISKYGGIEAFF. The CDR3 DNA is TGTGCCATCAGTAAGTACGGGGGAATTGAAGCTTTCTTT.

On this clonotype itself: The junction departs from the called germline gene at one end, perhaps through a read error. CDR3 amino acids: CSSSYESSYNSPLHF. CDR3 nucleotide sequence: TGTTCCAGCAGTTACGAGAGCTCCTATAATTCACCCCTCCACTTT. The chain joins TRBV6-6 to TRBJ1-6; no definite D call. The CDR3 sequence is 15 residues long. From germline, CDR1 is MNHNY and CDR2 SVGAGI (reference sequence).